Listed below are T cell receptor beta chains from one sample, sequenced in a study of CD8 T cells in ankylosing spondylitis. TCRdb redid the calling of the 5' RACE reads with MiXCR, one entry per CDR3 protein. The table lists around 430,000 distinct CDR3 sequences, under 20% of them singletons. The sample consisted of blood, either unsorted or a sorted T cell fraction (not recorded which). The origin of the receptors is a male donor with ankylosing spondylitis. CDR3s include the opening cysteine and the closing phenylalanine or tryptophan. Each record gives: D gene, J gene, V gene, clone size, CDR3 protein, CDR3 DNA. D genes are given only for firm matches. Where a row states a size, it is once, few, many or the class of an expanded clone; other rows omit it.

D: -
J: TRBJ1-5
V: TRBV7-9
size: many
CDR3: CASSLGDQPQHF
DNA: TGTGCCAGCAGCTTAGGAGATCAGCCCCAGCATTTT

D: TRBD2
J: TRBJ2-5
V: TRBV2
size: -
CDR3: CASSEPASGGTSGETQYF
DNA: TGTGCCAGCAGTGAGCCAGCGAGCGGGGGGACCTCCGGCGAGACCCAGTACTTC

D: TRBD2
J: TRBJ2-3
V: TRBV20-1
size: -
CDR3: CSGGGPNTDTQYF
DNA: TGCAGTGGGGGGGGACCCAACACAGATACGCAGTATTTT

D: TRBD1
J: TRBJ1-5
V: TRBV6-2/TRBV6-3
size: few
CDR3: CASRAGTGGSQPQHF
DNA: TGTGCCAGCAGAGCAGGGACAGGGGGAAGTCAGCCCCAGCATTTT

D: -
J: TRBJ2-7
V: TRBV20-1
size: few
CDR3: CSARDSTTGTYEQYF
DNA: TGCAGTGCTAGAGATAGCACCACAGGCACCTACGAGCAGTACTTC

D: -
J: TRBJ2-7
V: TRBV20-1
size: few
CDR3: CSARDLAVSRDYEQYF
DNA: TGCAGTGCTAGAGATCTTGCGGTTTCAAGGGACTACGAGCAGTACTTC

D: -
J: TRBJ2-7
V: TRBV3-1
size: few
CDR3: CASSQVPYEQYF
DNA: TGTGCCAGCAGCCAAGTTCCTTACGAGCAGTACTTC

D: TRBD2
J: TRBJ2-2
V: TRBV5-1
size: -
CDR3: CASSLSGRANTGELFF
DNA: TGCGCCAGCAGCCTTAGCGGGAGGGCGAACACCGGGGAGCTGTTTTTT

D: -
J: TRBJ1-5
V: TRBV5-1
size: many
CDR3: CASSFDSRNQPQHF
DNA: TGCGCCAGCAGCTTCGACTCCCGGAATCAGCCCCAGCATTTT

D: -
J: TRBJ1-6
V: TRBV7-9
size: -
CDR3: CASTPGRNSPLHF
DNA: TGTGCCAGCACCCCGGGCAGAAATTCACCCCTCCACTTT

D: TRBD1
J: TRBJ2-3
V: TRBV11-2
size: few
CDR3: CASSSWTGVSTDTQYF
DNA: TGTGCCAGCAGCTCCTGGACAGGAGTTAGCACAGATACGCAGTATTTT

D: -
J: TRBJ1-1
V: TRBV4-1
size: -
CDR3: CASSQDEDETVHNTEAFF
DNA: TGCGCCAGCAGCCAAGATGAGGACGAGACTGTCCACAACACTGAAGCTTTCTTT

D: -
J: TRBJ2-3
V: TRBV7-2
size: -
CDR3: CASSSTPGTDTQYF
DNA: TGTGCCAGCAGCTCGACACCCGGCACAGATACGCAGTATTTT

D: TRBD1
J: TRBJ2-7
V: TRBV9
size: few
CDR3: CASSVTGSSYEQYF
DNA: TGTGCCAGCAGCGTGACAGGGTCCTCCTACGAGCAGTACTTC

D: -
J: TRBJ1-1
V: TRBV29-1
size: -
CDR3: CSVEVANTEAFF
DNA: TGCAGCGTTGAGGTGGCAAACACTGAAGCTTTCTTT

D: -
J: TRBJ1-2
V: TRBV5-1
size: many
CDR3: CASSLEGRGGGYTF
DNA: TGCGCCAGCAGCTTGGAGGGCAGGGGAGGCGGCTACACCTTC

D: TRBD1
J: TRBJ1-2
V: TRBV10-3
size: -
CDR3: CAISEGRGYGYTF
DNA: TGTGCCATCAGTGAAGGCAGGGGGTATGGCTACACCTTC

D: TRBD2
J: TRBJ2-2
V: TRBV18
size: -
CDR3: CASSPQLAGIGNTGELFF
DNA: TGTGCCAGCTCACCACAACTAGCGGGGATCGGTAACACCGGGGAGCTGTTTTTT

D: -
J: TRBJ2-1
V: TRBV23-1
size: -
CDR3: CASSQSGIRGDEQFF
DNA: TGCGCCAGCAGTCAATCGGGGATCAGGGGCGATGAGCAGTTCTTC

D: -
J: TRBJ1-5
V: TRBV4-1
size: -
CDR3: CASSQETGSPYQPQHF
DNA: TGCGCCAGCAGCCAAGAAACAGGCTCCCCGTATCAGCCCCAGCATTTT

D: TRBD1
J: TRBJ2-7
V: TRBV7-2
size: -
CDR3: CASSFRTGSSYEQYF
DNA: TGTGCCAGCAGCTTCCGGACAGGGAGCTCCTACGAGCAGTACTTC

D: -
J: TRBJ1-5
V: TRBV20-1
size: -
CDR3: CSARKVDQPQHF
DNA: TGCAGTGCTAGGAAGGTGGATCAGCCCCAGCATTTT

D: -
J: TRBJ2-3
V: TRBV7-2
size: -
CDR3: CASSSPWDTQYF
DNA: TGTGCCAGCAGCTCACCCTGGGATACGCAGTATTTT

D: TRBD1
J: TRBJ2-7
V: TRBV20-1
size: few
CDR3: CSAERDRGHEQYF
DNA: TGCAGTGCTGAACGGGACAGGGGACACGAGCAGTACTTC

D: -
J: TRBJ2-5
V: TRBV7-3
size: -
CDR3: CASSQGPRDPEYF
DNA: TGTGCCAGCAGCCAAGGACCAAGAGACCCGGAGTACTTC

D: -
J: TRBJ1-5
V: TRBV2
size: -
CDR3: CASTDGGAGQPQHF
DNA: TGTGCCAGCACCGACGGGGGGGCTGGTCAGCCCCAGCATTTT

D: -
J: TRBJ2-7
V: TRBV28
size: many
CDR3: CASSPGFTDEQYF
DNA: TGTGCCAGCAGCCCAGGGTTCACTGACGAGCAGTACTTC

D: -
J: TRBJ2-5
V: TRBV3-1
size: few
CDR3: CASSLHEETQYF
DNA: TGTGCCAGCAGCCTTCATGAAGAGACCCAGTACTTC

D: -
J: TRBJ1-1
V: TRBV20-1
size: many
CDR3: CSAREGWTEAFF
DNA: TGCAGTGCTAGGGAAGGGTGGACTGAAGCTTTCTTT

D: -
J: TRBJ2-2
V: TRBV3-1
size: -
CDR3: CASSPWTEPGELFF
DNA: TGTGCCAGCAGCCCTTGGACGGAGCCCGGGGAGCTGTTTTTT

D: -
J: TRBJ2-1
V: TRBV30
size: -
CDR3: CAWSVIWVREQFF
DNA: TGTGCCTGGAGTGTAATTTGGGTGAGGGAGCAGTTCTTC

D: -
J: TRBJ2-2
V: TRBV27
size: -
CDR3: CASSLRGRTGELFF
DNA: TGTGCCAGCAGTTTGAGGGGCCGGACCGGGGAGCTGTTTTTT

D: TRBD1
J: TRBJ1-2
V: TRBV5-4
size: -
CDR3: CASSMDRGGYGCTF
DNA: TGTGCCAGCAGCATGGACAGGGGAGGCTATGGCTGCACCTTC

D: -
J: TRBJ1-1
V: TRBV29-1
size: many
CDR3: CSVPPPGSSMRVDTEAFF
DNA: TGCAGCGTTCCCCCCCCGGGGAGCTCTATGAGGGTTGACACTGAAGCTTTCTTT

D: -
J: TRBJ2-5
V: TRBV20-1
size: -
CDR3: CSARFGVETQYF
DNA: TGCAGTGCTAGATTTGGGGTGGAGACCCAGTACTTC

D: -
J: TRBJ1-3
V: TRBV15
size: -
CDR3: CATSRVWGSGNTIYF
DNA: TGTGCCACCAGCAGAGTGTGGGGCTCTGGAAACACCATATATTTT

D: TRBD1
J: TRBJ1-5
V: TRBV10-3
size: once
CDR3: CAIGQGGNQPQHF
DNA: TGTGCCATCGGGCAGGGGGGCAATCAGCCCCAGCATTTT

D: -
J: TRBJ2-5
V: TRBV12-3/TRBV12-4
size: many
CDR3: CASSLLDGTQYF
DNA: TGTGCCAGCAGTTTATTGGATGGGACCCAGTACTTC

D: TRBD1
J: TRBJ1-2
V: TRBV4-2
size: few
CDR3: CASSQDLRQGLDYGYTF
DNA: TGTGCCAGCAGCCAAGACCTACGACAGGGGTTGGACTATGGCTACACCTTC

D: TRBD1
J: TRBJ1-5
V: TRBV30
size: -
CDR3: CAWTGGSNQPQHF
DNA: TGTGCCTGGACAGGGGGGAGCAATCAGCCCCAGCATTTT

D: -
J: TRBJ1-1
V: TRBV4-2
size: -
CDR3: CASTAIMNTEAFF
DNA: TGTGCCAGCACCGCGATTATGAACACTGAAGCTTTCTTT

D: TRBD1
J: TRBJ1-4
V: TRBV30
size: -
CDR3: CAWSSGTVNEKLFF
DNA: TGTGCCTGGAGTTCCGGGACAGTTAATGAAAAACTGTTTTTT

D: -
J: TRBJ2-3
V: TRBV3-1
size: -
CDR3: CASSQRSASTDTQYF
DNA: TGTGCCAGCAGCCAACGGAGCGCAAGCACAGATACGCAGTATTTT

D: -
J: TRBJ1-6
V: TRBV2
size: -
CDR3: CASSEVVVSPLHF
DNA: TGTGCCAGCAGTGAAGTTGTGGTTTCACCCCTCCACTTT

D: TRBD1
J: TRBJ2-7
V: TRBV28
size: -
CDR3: CASRLQGAGYEQYF
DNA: TGTGCCAGCAGACTACAGGGGGCCGGTTACGAGCAGTACTTC